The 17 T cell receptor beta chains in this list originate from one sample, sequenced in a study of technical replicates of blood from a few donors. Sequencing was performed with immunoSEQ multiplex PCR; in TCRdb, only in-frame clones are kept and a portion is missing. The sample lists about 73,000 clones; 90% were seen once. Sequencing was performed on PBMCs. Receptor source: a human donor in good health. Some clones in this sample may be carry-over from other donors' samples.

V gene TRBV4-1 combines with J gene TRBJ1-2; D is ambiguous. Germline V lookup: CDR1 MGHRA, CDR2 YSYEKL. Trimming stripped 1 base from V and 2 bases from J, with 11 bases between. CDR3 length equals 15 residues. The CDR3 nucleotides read TGCGCCAGCAGCCAAGCCCTAAATCGGAACTATGGCTACACCTTC. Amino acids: CASSQALNRNYGYTF.

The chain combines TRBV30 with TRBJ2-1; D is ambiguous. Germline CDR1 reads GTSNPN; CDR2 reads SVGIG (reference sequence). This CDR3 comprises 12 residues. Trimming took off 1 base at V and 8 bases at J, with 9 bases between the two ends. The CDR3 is CAWSGQHDEQFF. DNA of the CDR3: TGTGCCTGGAGTGGGCAACACGATGAGCAGTTCTTC.

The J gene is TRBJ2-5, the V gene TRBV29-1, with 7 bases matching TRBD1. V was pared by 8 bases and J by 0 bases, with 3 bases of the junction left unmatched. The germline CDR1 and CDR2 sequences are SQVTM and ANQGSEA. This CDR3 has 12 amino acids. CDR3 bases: TGCAGCACTGGGACAGACCAAGAGACCCAGTACTTC. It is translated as CSTGTDQETQYF.

The CDR3 protein is CASSAGGSSTNGYTF. The CDR3 DNA follows: TGTGCCAGCAGCGCAGGAGGGAGTTCAACTAATGGCTACACCTTC. The rearrangement joins TRBV9 to TRBJ1-2; no firm D call. Trimming removed 3 bases at V and 6 bases at J, with 18 bases between. The CDR3 is 15 amino acids. Germline CDR1 is SGDLS and CDR2 is YYNGEE.

The CDR3 region is CASSWTAGDNSPLHF. For the CDR3, the DNA is TGTGCCAGCAGCTGGACTGCAGGAGATAATTCACCCCTCCACTTT. This rearrangement joins TRBV5-5 to TRBJ1-6; no clear D gene. V lost 3 bases and J 5 bases, leaving 12 bases between the germline ends. There are 15 residues in the CDR3. Germline CDR1 reads SGHKS; CDR2 reads YYEKEE (reference sequence).

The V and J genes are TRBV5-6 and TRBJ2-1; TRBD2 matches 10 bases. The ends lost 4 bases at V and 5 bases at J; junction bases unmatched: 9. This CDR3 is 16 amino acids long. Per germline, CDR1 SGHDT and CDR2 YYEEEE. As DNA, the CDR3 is TGTGCCAGCAGCCCGGTAGGGCTAGCGGGGGACAATGAGCAGTTCTTC. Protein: CASSPVGLAGDNEQFF. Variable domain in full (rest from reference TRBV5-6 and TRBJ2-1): DAGVTQSPTHLIKTRGQQVTLRCSPKSGHDTVSWYQQALGQGPQFIFQYYEEEERQRGNFPDRFSGHQFPNYSSELNVNALLLGDSALYLCASSPVGLAGDNEQFFGPGTRLTVL.

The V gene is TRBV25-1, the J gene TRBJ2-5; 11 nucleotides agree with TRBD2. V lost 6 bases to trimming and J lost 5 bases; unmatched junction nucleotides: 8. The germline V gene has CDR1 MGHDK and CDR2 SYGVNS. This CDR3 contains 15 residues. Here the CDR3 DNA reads TGTGCCAGCAGGATTAGCGGGGGGGGCCGGGAGACCCAGTACTTC. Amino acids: CASRISGGGRETQYF. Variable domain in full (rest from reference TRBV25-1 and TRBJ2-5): EADIYQTPRYLVIGTGKKITLECSQTMGHDKMYWYQQDPGMELHLIHYSYGVNSTEKGDLSSESTVSRIRTEHFPLTLESARPSHTSQYLCASRISGGGRETQYFGPGTRLLVL.

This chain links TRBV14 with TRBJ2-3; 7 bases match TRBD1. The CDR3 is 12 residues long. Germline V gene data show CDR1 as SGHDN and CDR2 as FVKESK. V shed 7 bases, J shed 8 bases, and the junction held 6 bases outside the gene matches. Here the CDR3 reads CASNHGDSTQYF. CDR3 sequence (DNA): TGTGCCAGCAACCACGGGGACAGTACGCAGTATTTT. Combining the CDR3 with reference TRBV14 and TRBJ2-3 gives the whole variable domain EAGVTQFPSHSVIEKGQTVTLRCDPISGHDNLYWYRRVMGKEIKFLLHFVKESKQDESGMPNNRFLAERTGGTYSTLKVQPAELEDSGVYFCASNHGDSTQYFGPGTRLTVL.

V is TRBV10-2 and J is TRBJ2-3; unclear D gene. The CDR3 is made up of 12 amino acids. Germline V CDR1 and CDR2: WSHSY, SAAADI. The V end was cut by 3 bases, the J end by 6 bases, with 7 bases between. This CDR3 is CASSDAADTQYF. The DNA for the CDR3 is TGCGCCAGCAGTGATGCCGCGGATACGCAGTATTTT.

The CDR3 DNA follows: TGTGCCAGCAGCCAGCGGGACTTTAAAGAGACCCAGTACTTC. It codes for CASSQRDFKETQYF. The rearrangement uses TRBV11-2 and TRBJ2-5, with TRBD2 identical over 7 bases. CDR1 and CDR2 (germline): SGHAT, FQNNGV. The CDR3 has 14 amino acids. J gave up 3 bases and V 5 bases, and 6 bases lay outside the gene matches.

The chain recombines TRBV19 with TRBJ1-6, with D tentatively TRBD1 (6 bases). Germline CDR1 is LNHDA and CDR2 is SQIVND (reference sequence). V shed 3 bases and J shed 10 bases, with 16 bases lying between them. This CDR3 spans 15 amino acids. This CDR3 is CASSMVSGVRSPLHF. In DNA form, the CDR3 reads TGTGCCAGTAGTATGGTCTCAGGGGTCCGCTCACCCCTCCACTTT.

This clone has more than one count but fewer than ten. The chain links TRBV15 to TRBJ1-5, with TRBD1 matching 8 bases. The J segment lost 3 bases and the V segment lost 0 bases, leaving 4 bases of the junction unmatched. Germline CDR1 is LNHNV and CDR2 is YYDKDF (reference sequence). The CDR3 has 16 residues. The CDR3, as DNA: TGTGCCACCAGCAGAGACAGGACAGGGCACAATCAGCCCCAGCATTTT. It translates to CATSRDRTGHNQPQHF.

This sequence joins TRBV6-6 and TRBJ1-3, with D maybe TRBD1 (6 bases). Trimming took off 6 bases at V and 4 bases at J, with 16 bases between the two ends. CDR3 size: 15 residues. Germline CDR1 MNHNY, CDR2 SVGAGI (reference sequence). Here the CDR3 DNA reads TGTGCCAGCAGCCTTGTGGGGGGGCACGGAAACACCATATATTTT. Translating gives CASSLVGGHGNTIYF.

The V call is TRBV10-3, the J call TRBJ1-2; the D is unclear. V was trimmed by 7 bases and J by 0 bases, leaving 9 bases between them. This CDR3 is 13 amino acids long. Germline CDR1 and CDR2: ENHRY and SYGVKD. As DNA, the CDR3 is TGTGCCATCACCGAACAGTCTAACTATGGCTACACCTTC. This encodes CAITEQSNYGYTF.

The CDR3: CAISDGSELNTEAFF. Here the CDR3 DNA reads TGTGCCATCAGTGATGGTTCAGAACTGAACACTGAAGCTTTCTTT. V is TRBV10-3 and J is TRBJ1-1; the D is unclear. Germline V CDR1 and CDR2: ENHRY, SYGVKD. V was cut by 3 bases and J by 0 bases, with 11 bases left in between. CDR3 size: 15 residues.

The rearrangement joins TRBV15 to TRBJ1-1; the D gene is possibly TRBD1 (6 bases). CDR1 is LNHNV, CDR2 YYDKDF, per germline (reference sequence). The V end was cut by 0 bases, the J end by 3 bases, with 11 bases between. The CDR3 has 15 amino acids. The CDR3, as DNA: TGTGCCACCAGCAGAGATTGGGGGCTGGACACTGAAGCTTTCTTT. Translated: CATSRDWGLDTEAFF.

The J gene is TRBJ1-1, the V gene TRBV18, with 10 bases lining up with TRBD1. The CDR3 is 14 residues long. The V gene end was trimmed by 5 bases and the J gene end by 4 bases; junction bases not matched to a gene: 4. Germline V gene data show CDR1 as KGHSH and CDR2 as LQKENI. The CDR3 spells CASSERTGGTEAFF. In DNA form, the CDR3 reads TGTGCCAGCTCAGAACGGACAGGGGGCACTGAAGCTTTCTTT. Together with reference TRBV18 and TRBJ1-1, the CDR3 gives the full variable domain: NAGVMQNPRHLVRRRGQEARLRCSPMKGHSHVYWYRQLPEEGLKFMVYLQKENIIDESGMPKERFSAEFPKEGPSILRIQQVVRGDSAAYFCASSERTGGTEAFFGQGTRLTVV.